A selection of T cell receptor beta chains follows, all from one sample in a study of T cells after somatic rescue of genetic block. The protocol was immunoSEQ multiplex PCR, while the TCRdb copy is restricted to in-frame clones and leaves out a portion. Of about 12,000 clones in the sample, 73% were seen once. Sequencing was carried out using peripheral blood mononuclear cells (PBMCs). These TCRs come from a boy between 10 and 17 years old. CDR3s include the opening cysteine and the closing phenylalanine or tryptophan. A D gene is named only where the DNA matches it firmly. Clone size is given for some rows only: seen once, a few or many times, or a class if the clone is expanded.

d_call	v_call	j_call	clone_size	cdr3_aa	cdr3_nt
TRBD2	TRBV18	TRBJ2-6	NA	CASSPLSGALSGANVLTF	TGTGCCAGCTCACCACTCAGCGGGGCTCTGTCTGGGGCCAACGTCCTGACTTTC
NA	TRBV18	TRBJ2-1	few	CASSPRSDNEQFF	TGTGCCAGCTCACCGAGGAGCGACAATGAGCAGTTCTTC
NA	TRBV6-6	TRBJ2-7	NA	CASSYPLGYEQYF	TGTGCCAGCAGTTACCCACTAGGCTACGAGCAGTACTTC
NA	TRBV27	TRBJ1-6	NA	CASSYGVYSPLHF	TGTGCCAGCAGTTATGGGGTGTACTCACCCCTCCACTTT
NA	TRBV28	TRBJ1-3	NA	CASSFSGGNTIYF	TGTGCCAGCAGTTTTAGTGGGGGAAACACCATATATTTT
NA	TRBV27	TRBJ2-2	once	CASSLGTLGQKKLFF	TGTGCCAGCAGTTTGGGGACACTCGGGCAGAAGAAGCTGTTTTTT
TRBD1	TRBV19	TRBJ1-3	NA	CASSPFRTGALRAGNTIYF	TGTGCCAGTAGCCCCTTCCGGACAGGGGCACTTAGGGCTGGAAACACCATATATTTT
NA	TRBV6-5	TRBJ1-5	NA	CASSYSWAGPNQPQHF	TGTGCCAGCAGTTACTCTTGGGCGGGCCCGAATCAGCCCCAGCATTTT
TRBD1	TRBV6-6	TRBJ1-2	NA	CASSYTGGAGGYTF	TGTGCCAGCAGTTACACAGGGGGCGCAGGTGGCTACACCTTC
NA	TRBV5-1	TRBJ1-6	NA	CASSGGIDYNSPLHF	TGCGCCAGCAGCGGTGGTATAGACTATAATTCACCCCTCCACTTT
NA	TRBV18	TRBJ1-5	NA	CASSPREGSNQPQHF	TGTGCCAGCTCACCAAGAGAGGGTAGCAATCAGCCCCAGCATTTT
NA	TRBV7-9	TRBJ1-1	few	CASSSNTEAFF	TGTGCCAGCAGCTCGAACACTGAAGCTTTCTTT
NA	TRBV5-1	TRBJ2-2	NA	CASRLEVGQVNTGELFF	TGCGCCAGCAGGCTTGAAGTGGGGCAGGTAAACACCGGGGAGCTGTTTTTT
NA	TRBV5-1	TRBJ1-1	NA	CASSLEGGREAFF	TGCGCCAGCAGCTTGGAGGGGGGAAGGGAAGCTTTCTTT
TRBD1	TRBV29-1	TRBJ2-2	NA	CSVDRGRTGELFF	TGCAGCGTCGACAGGGGGCGTACCGGGGAGCTGTTTTTT
NA	TRBV7-9	TRBJ2-7	NA	CASSQQGQRRSYEQYF	TGTGCCAGCAGCCAACAAGGACAGCGACGCTCCTACGAGCAGTACTTC
NA	TRBV7-9	TRBJ2-2	NA	CASISTGLLGELFF	TGTGCCAGCATCTCGACAGGACTTCTCGGGGAGCTGTTTTTT